Presented here are 26 T cell receptor beta chains from one specimen sequenced in a study of CD8+CD57+ T cells in acquired aplastic anemia. Both TCR beta VDJ combination and CDR3 sequence profiling were carried out. Genomic DNA was the template for this profiling. TCRdb itself ran the reads through MiXCR, one entry per CDR3 protein. The table includes approximately 270,000 distinct CDR3 sequences, 45% to 70% detected once. Input material: sorted CD4+, CD8+, or CD8+CD57+ T cells (not recorded which) from PBMCs. These receptor sequences come from a human donor with severe aplastic anemia or a healthy control (not recorded which).

This clonotype has at least ten counts. The chain carries TRBV7-8 and TRBJ1-5, with D perhaps TRBD1 (5 bases). Trimming stripped 9 bases from V and 9 bases from J, with 18 bases between. This CDR3 is 13 amino acids long. Germline-derived CDR1 and CDR2 are SGHVS and FQNEAQ. CDR3 sequence: CASGGGIDWPQHF. The CDR3 DNA sequence: TGTGCCAGTGGGGGAGGGATTGATTGGCCCCAGCATTTT.

The chain links TRBV29-1 to TRBJ2-2; tentatively, D is TRBD2 (6 bases). The CDR3 runs to 14 residues. V lost 0 bases, J lost 7 bases, and 12 bases lay in between. Per the germline V gene, CDR1 is SQVTM and CDR2 is ANQGSEA. The CDR3 coding sequence is TGCAGCGTTGAAGATCTTTGGGGAGGCGGGGAGCTGTTTTTT. Translation gives CSVEDLWGGGELFF.

This clonotype has at least ten counts. The J gene is TRBJ1-1, the V gene TRBV6-1; D is undetermined. The germline V gene encodes CDR1 MNHNS and CDR2 SASEGT. V shed 3 bases and J shed 5 bases, with 19 bases lying between them. The CDR3 sequence is 16 residues long. The CDR3 reads CASSDMGLIQKTEAFF. Here the CDR3 DNA reads TGTGCCAGCAGTGACATGGGTTTGATTCAGAAAACTGAAGCTTTCTTT.

The chain recombines TRBV11-3 with TRBJ2-7; TRBD2 agrees at 9 bases. The trim removed 4 bases at V and 3 bases at J, leaving 7 bases unmatched. This CDR3 has 15 amino acids. The germline V gene has CDR1 SGHNT and CDR2 YENEEA. In nucleotides, the CDR3 is TGTGCCAGCAGCTCCCGACTAGCGGAGGTCTACGAGCAGTACTTC. Amino acid sequence: CASSSRLAEVYEQYF.

This clonotype turned up a few times. The genes are TRBV19 and TRBJ1-1, with D hard to call. The CDR3 has 11 residues. Per the germline V gene, CDR1 is LNHDA and CDR2 is SQIVND (reference sequence). V dropped 5 bases and J dropped 6 bases, with 7 bases sitting between them. The CDR3 nucleotides are TGTGCCAGTAGTTCCGGGGCTGAAGCTTTCTTT. Amino acid sequence: CASSSGAEAFF.

This clonotype appeared a single time. V gene TRBV5-6 combines with J gene TRBJ2-2; 7 nucleotides align to TRBD2. V trimming: 4 bases; J trimming: 8 bases; junction bases outside the gene matches: 5. The CDR3 has 13 residues. The germline V gene encodes CDR1 SGHDT and CDR2 YYEEEE. CDR3: CASSKLGLGELFF. CDR3 in DNA: TGTGCCAGCAGCAAACTGGGACTAGGGGAGCTGTTTTTT. The complete variable domain, with remaining parts taken from reference TRBV5-6 and TRBJ2-2, reads DAGVTQSPTHLIKTRGQQVTLRCSPKSGHDTVSWYQQALGQGPQFIFQYYEEEERQRGNFPDRFSGHQFPNYSSELNVNALLLGDSALYLCASSKLGLGELFFGEGSRLTVL.

The sample holds a few counts of this clonotype. The chain uses TRBV24-1 and TRBJ2-5, with 8 bases aligning to TRBD1. V was clipped by 5 bases and J by 0 bases; unmatched bases: 7. The CDR3 runs to 16 residues. In germline, CDR1 is KGHDR, CDR2 SFDVKD. This CDR3 is CATSGPGGTYQETQYF. The DNA for the CDR3 is TGTGCCACCAGTGGTCCAGGGGGCACGTACCAAGAGACCCAGTACTTC.

V and J are TRBV24-1 and TRBJ2-1; no clear D gene. Germline V gene data show CDR1 as KGHDR and CDR2 as SFDVKD. V shed 9 bases and J shed 5 bases, with 10 bases lying between them. This CDR3 region has 12 residues. The chain's CDR3 is CATSGWDNEQFF. DNA of the CDR3: TGTGCCACCTCTGGATGGGACAATGAGCAGTTCTTC.

J is TRBJ1-2 and V is TRBV7-8; no clear D gene. Trimming removed 6 bases at V and 10 bases at J, with 21 bases between. Germline V gene data show CDR1 as SGHVS and CDR2 as FQNEAQ. The CDR3 spans 14 residues. CDR3 region: CASSEAGGSLAYTF. The CDR3 nucleotides are TGTGCCAGCAGTGAAGCAGGAGGGTCATTGGCCTACACCTTC.

As to this clonotype: The junction and the germline gene differ at one end; a read error may be behind it. The chain joins TRBV27 to TRBJ1-2; D is perhaps TRBD1 (5 bases). The CDR3 is made up of 16 amino acids. Germline V gives CDR1 MNHEY, CDR2 SMNVEV (reference sequence). CDR3 sequence reads: CACSFSSGPYYYGYTF. CDR3 DNA sequence: TGTGCCTGCAGTTTTTCGTCAGGGCCCTACTACTATGGCTACACCTTC.

Many counts were recorded for this clonotype. The chain recombines TRBV20-1 with TRBJ2-5, with 10 bases fitting TRBD2. The CDR3 runs 15 residues. Trimming cost V 0 bases and J 1 base; bases outside gene matches: 2. Per the germline V gene, CDR1 is DFQATT and CDR2 is SNEGSKA (reference sequence). Here the CDR3 DNA reads TGCAGTGCTAGAGAACTAGCGGGGAGCCAAGAGACCCAGTACTTC. Its translation: CSARELAGSQETQYF.

The rearrangement joins TRBV11-2 to TRBJ2-7; 9 nucleotides align to TRBD2. The CDR3 extends over 15 amino acids. Looked up from germline, CDR1 is SGHAT and CDR2 is FQNNGV. With 4 bases clipped from V and 2 bases from J, the junction kept 6 bases outside the gene matches. Written as DNA, the CDR3 is TGTGCCAGCAGCTCCCTGGCGGGAGGGCCCTACGAGCAGTACTTC. Its protein product is CASSSLAGGPYEQYF.

On this clonotype itself: This may come from a read error, since a much larger clone is one base off. V is TRBV30 and J is TRBJ1-6; D call uncertain. Trimming removed 3 bases at V and 4 bases at J, with 16 bases between. The CDR3 sequence is 16 residues long. Per the germline V gene, CDR1 is GTSNPN and CDR2 is SVGIG (reference sequence). The CDR3 loop is CAWRCRVGKYNSPLHF. The CDR3 DNA reads TGTGCCTGGAGGTGCCGGGTAGGGAAATATAATTCACCCCTCCACTTT.

The gene calls are TRBV10-3 and TRBJ1-1; 11 bases line up with TRBD1. Trimming took 3 bases from V and 4 from J; bases not matched to a gene: 4. The CDR3 has 15 residues. The germline V gene encodes CDR1 ENHRY and CDR2 SYGVKD. CDR3 DNA sequence: TGTGCCATCAGTGAAGGGACAGGGGGATCCACTGAAGCTTTCTTT. Translated, it gives CAISEGTGGSTEAFF.

This clonotype was picked up many times. The rearrangement links TRBV20-1 to TRBJ2-3; 7 bases agree with TRBD2. The CDR3 sequence is 16 residues long. Germline V CDR1 and CDR2: DFQATT, SNEGSKA (reference sequence). Unmatched junction bases numbered 8, after V lost 0 bases and J lost 2 bases. The CDR3, as DNA: TGCAGTGCTAGAGAAAGGCGCCGGGGGGACACAGATACGCAGTATTTT. Translating gives CSARERRRGDTDTQYF.

This clonotype showed up many times. The chain combines TRBV2 with TRBJ1-2, with TRBD1 matching over 10 bases. The CDR3 totals 15 residues. Germline loops: CDR1 SNHLY, CDR2 FYNNEI. V dropped 6 bases and J dropped 6; count of bases not matched to a gene: 10. The DNA of the CDR3 is TGTGCCAGCAGCGCCCCGGACAGGGGGTTTAATGGCTACACCTTC. The encoded protein is CASSAPDRGFNGYTF.

This clonotype has a count of ten or more. CDR3 amino acids: CASSQGRGGANEKLFF. CDR3 sequence (DNA): TGCGCCAGCAGCCAAGGACGGGGCGGGGCTAATGAAAAACTGTTTTTT. This chain connects TRBV4-3 to TRBJ1-4; weak D call: TRBD1 (5 bases). V lost 1 base and J lost 3, with 12 bases in between. The CDR3 consists of 16 residues. Germline lookup yields CDR1 LGHNA and CDR2 YSLEER.

This clonotype was observed at least ten times. This chain joins TRBV28 and TRBJ2-7; no clear D gene. The germline CDR1 and CDR2 sequences are MDHEN and SYDVKM. V dropped 2 bases and J dropped 3 bases, with 5 bases sitting between them. The CDR3 sequence is 12 residues long. DNA for the CDR3: TGTGCCAGCAGTTTACAGGACTACGAGCAGTACTTC. Protein sequence: CASSLQDYEQYF. Full variable domain (rest looked up from reference TRBV28 and TRBJ2-7): DVKVTQSSRYLVKRTGEKVFLECVQDMDHENMFWYRQDPGLGLRLIYFSYDVKMKEKGDIPEGYSVSREKKERFSLILESASTNQTSMYLCASSLQDYEQYFGPGTRLTVT.

This clonotype came up once. The V gene is TRBV29-1, the J gene TRBJ2-1; perhaps TRBD2 as D (6 bases). The ends were cut back, 2 bases at V and 4 bases at J, with 12 bases in the middle. The CDR3 has 14 amino acids. Germline V CDR1 and CDR2: SQVTM, ANQGSEA. CDR3 in DNA: TGCAGCGTTGAAACCAGGGAGGATTACAATGAGCAGTTCTTC. Translation gives CSVETREDYNEQFF.

The gene calls are TRBV6-5 and TRBJ1-2; 7 nucleotides agree with TRBD1. The CDR3 runs to 12 residues. Germline CDR1 is MNHEY and CDR2 is SVGAGI. With 6 bases clipped from V and 7 bases from J, the junction kept 5 bases outside the gene matches. CDR3 residues: CASRRGRGGYTF. The CDR3 DNA follows: TGTGCCAGCAGGAGGGGGCGCGGTGGCTACACCTTC.

The chain is built from TRBV15 and TRBJ2-7; unclear D gene. The CDR3 length is 15 residues. The V gene lost 0 bases and the J gene lost 3 bases, with 12 bases spanning the gap. The germline CDR1 and CDR2 sequences are LNHNV and YYDKDF (reference sequence). Here the CDR3 reads CATSRDQATHYEQYF. The DNA for the CDR3 is TGTGCCACCAGCAGAGATCAGGCCACCCACTACGAGCAGTACTTC.

V and J are TRBV5-6 and TRBJ2-5; D is unresolved. The CDR3 contains 14 residues. Trimming took 1 base from V and 4 from J, leaving 11 bases between them. Germline assignment: CDR1 SGHDT and CDR2 YYEEEE. The CDR3 sequence is CASSLTLRGETQYF. As DNA, the CDR3 is TGTGCCAGCAGCTTGACGCTGCGAGGAGAGACCCAGTACTTC.

A single count supports this clonotype. The chain carries TRBV2 and TRBJ1-2; the D gene is possibly TRBD1 (6 bases). CDR1 is SNHLY and CDR2 is FYNNEI in the germline V gene. V gave up 4 bases and J gave up 8 bases, with 17 bases separating them. The CDR3 has 14 amino acids. CDR3 sequence: CASSGSIGGSGYTF. CDR3 sequence (DNA): TGTGCCAGCAGTGGAAGCATAGGGGGGAGCGGCTACACCTTC.

The chain joins TRBV6-1 to TRBJ1-2; D gene ambiguous. CDR1 MNHNS and CDR2 SASEGT come from the germline V gene. This CDR3 has 12 residues. The V and J ends lost 5 bases and 4 bases respectively, with 8 bases between them. CDR3 loop: CASSYAVYGYTF. DNA for the CDR3: TGTGCCAGCAGTTACGCTGTCTATGGCTACACCTTC.

The V and J genes are TRBV3-1 and TRBJ2-1; the D gene is possibly TRBD2 (7 bases). The CDR3 length is 15 residues. Per the germline V gene, CDR1 is LGHDT and CDR2 is YNNKEL (reference sequence). V dropped 4 bases and J dropped 7 bases, with 17 bases sitting between them. In DNA, the CDR3 is TGTGCCAGCAGCCGGGGGAGGGGGTTTGATAATGAGCAGTTCTTC. It codes for CASSRGRGFDNEQFF.

The chain has TRBV24-1 and TRBJ2-3; D gene unclear. The CDR3 runs to 12 residues. Germline V CDR1 and CDR2: KGHDR, SFDVKD. The V end lost 1 base, the J end lost 4 bases, and 2 bases lay between the germline ends. CDR3 sequence (DNA): TGTGCCACCAGTGATTTTTCAGATACGCAGTATTTT. This encodes CATSDFSDTQYF.